This T cell receptor (beta chain) was retrieved from a study of T cells in women clearing cervical HPV infection. Study overall: Case blood drawn at lesion detection; control blood after infection cleared.

A word on this clone: The read ends 3 residues before the CDR3 terminus; that terminus is restored from the germline J gene.

Clones were sequenced by immunoSEQ multiplex PCR, and TCRdb holds only the in-frame ones, with some missing. The sample includes 20,000 to 25,000 clones. CDR3 length: 11 amino acids. Trimming left V 2 bases short and J 8 bases short, with 4 bases between. The germline gives CDR1 MDHEN, CDR2 SYDVKM. Sequences were obtained from blood buffy coat. This chain uses TRBV28 with TRBJ1-5, with unresolved D. The sequence was collected from a woman aged 18 to 75 with a cervical HPV16 infection that either progressed to CIN3+ or cleared (not recorded which). CDR3 bases read: TGTGCCAGCAGTTTAAAGGAGCCC. This translates into CASSLKEP. The complete CDR3 protein is CASSLKEPQHF.